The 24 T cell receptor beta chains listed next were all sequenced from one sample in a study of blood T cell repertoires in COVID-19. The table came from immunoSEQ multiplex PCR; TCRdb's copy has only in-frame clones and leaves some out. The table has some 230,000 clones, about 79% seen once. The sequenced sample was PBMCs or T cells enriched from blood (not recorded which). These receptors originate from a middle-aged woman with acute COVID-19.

CDR3 protein: CATSGWGPSSYNEQFF. CDR3 coding DNA: TGTGCCACCTCGGGATGGGGGCCGAGCTCCTACAATGAGCAGTTCTTC. The chain couples TRBV25-1 to TRBJ2-1; D may be TRBD1 (6 bases). CDR3 size: 16 residues. Germline values: CDR1 MGHDK, CDR2 SYGVNS. Trimming stripped 10 bases from V and 0 bases from J, with 19 bases between.

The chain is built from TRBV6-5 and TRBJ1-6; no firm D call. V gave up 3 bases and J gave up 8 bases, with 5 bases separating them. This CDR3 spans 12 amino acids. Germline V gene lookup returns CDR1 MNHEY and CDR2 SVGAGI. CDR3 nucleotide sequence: TGTGCCAGCAGTTATCGGGATTCACCCCTCCACTTT. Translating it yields CASSYRDSPLHF.

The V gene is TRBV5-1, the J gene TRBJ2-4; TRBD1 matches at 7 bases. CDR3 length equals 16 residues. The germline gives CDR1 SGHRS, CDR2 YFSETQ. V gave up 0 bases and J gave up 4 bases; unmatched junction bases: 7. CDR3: CASSLDLTGQKNIQYF. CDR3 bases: TGCGCCAGCAGCTTGGATTTGACAGGGCAAAAAAACATTCAGTACTTC.

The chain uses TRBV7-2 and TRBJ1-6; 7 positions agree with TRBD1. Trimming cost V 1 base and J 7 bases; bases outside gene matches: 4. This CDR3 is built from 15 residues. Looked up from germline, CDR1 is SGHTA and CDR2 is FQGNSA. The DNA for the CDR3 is TGTGCCAGCAGCTTAGACAGGGGTGGGAATTCACCCCTCCACTTT. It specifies CASSLDRGGNSPLHF. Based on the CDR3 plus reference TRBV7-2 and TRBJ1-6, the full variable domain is GAGVSQSPSNKVTEKGKDVELRCDPISGHTALYWYRQSLGQGLEFLIYFQGNSAPDKSGLPSDRFSAERTGGSVSTLTIQRTQQEDSAVYLCASSLDRGGNSPLHFGNGTRLTVT.

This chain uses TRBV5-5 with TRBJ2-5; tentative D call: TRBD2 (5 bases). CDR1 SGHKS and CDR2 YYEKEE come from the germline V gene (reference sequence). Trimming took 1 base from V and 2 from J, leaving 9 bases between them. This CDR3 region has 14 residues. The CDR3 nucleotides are TGTGCCAGCAGCTTGTCGGAGGCGCAAGAGACCCAGTACTTC. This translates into CASSLSEAQETQYF.

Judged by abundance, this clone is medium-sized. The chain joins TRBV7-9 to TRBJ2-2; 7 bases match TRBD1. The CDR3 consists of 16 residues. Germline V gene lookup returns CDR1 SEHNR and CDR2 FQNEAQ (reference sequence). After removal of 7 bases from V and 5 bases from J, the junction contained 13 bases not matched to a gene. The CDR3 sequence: CASTNRDSEQTGELFF. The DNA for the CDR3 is TGTGCCAGCACCAACCGGGACAGCGAGCAAACCGGGGAGCTGTTTTTT.

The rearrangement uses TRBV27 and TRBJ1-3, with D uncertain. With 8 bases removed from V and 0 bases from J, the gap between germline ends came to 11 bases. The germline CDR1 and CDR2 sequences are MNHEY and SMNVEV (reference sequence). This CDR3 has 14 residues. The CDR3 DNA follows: TGTGCCAGCGGCGGAGCGCACTCTGGAAACACCATATATTTT. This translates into CASGGAHSGNTIYF.

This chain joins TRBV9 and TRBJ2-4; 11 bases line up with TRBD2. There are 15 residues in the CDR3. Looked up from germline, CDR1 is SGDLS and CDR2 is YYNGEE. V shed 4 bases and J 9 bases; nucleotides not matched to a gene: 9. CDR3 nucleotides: TGTGCCAGCAGCCCCTCGACTAGCGGGAATGGCATTCAGTACTTC. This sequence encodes CASSPSTSGNGIQYF.

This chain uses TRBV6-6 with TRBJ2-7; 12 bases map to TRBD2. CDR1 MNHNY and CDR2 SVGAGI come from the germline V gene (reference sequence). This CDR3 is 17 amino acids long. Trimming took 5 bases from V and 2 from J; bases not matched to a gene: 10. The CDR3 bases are TGTGCCAGCAGTCCGACTAGCGGGAGAATGGGCCCCTACGAGCAGTACTTC. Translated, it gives CASSPTSGRMGPYEQYF.

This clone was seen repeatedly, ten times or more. Written as DNA, the CDR3 is TGTGCCAGCAGTCAACAGGGGGCCCGTGGCTACACCTTC. Amino acids: CASSQQGARGYTF. The chain uses TRBV6-5 and TRBJ1-2; 9 bases fit TRBD1. Germline CDR1 MNHEY, CDR2 SVGAGI. Germline trimming cut 5 bases from V and 7 bases from J; bases unmatched to any gene: 5. The CDR3 has 13 amino acids.

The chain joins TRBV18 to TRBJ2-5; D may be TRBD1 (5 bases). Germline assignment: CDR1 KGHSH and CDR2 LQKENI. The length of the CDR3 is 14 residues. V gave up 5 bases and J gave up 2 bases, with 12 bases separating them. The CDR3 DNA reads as TGTGCCAGCTCAGGACGGACAACACAAGAGACCCAGTACTTC. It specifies CASSGRTTQETQYF. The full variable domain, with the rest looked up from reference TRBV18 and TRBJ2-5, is NAGVMQNPRHLVRRRGQEARLRCSPMKGHSHVYWYRQLPEEGLKFMVYLQKENIIDESGMPKERFSAEFPKEGPSILRIQQVVRGDSAAYFCASSGRTTQETQYFGPGTRLLVL.

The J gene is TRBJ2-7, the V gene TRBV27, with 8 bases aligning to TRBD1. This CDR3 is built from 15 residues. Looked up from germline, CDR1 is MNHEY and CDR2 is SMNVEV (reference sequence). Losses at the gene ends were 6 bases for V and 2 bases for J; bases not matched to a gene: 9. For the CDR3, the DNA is TGTGCCAGCAGGTCGGACAGGGTGTTCCCCTACGAGCAGTACTTC. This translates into CASRSDRVFPYEQYF.

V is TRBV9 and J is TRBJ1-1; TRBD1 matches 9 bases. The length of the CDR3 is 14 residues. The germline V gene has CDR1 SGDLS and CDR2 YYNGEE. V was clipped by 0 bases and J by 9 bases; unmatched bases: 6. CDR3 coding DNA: TGTGCCAGCAGCGTAGCTTCCGGGACAGGGAAAGCTTTCTTT. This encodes CASSVASGTGKAFF.

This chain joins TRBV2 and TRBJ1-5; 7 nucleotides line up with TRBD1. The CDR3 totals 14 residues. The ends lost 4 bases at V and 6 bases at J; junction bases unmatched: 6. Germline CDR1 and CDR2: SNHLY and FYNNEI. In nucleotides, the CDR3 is TGTGCCAGCAGTGGAACAGGGGCGGGTCAGCCCCAGCATTTT. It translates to CASSGTGAGQPQHF.

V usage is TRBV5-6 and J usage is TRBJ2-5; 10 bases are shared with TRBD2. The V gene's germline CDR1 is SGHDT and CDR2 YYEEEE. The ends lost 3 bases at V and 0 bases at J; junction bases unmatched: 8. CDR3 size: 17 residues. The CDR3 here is CASSSSSGGLYQETQYF. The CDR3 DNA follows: TGTGCCAGCAGCTCATCTAGCGGGGGACTGTACCAAGAGACCCAGTACTTC.

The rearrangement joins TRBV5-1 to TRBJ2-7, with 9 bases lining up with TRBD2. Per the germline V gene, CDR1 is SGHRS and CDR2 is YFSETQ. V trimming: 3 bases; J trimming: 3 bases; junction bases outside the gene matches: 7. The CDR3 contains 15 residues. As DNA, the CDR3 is TGCGCCAGCAGCTACCGACTAGCGGAGAGCTACGAGCAGTACTTC. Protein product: CASSYRLAESYEQYF. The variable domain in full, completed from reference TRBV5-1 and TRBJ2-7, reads KAGVTQTPRYLIKTRGQQVTLSCSPISGHRSVSWYQQTPGQGLQFLFEYFSETQRNKGNFPGRFSGRQFSNSRSEMNVSTLELGDSALYLCASSYRLAESYEQYFGPGTRLTVT.

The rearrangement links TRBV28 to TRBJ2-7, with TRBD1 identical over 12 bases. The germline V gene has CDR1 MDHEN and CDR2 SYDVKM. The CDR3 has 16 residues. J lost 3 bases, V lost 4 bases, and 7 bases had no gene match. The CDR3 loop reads CASSWARDRGRYEQYF. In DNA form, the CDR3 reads TGTGCCAGCAGTTGGGCCAGGGACAGGGGGCGCTACGAGCAGTACTTC.

The CDR3 reads CASSYGTTGTDTQYF. CDR3 in DNA: TGTGCCAGCAGCTACGGGACTACTGGCACAGATACGCAGTATTTT. This chain uses TRBV2 with TRBJ2-3; the match to TRBD2 covers 7 bases. The CDR3 totals 15 residues. The V gene end was trimmed by 6 bases and the J gene end by 1 base; junction bases not matched to a gene: 7. Germline-derived CDR1 and CDR2 are SNHLY and FYNNEI.

The CDR3 spells CASSHQSGGTTSTDTQYF. The CDR3, as DNA: TGTGCCAGCAGCCACCAAAGCGGGGGGACCACTAGCACAGATACGCAGTATTTT. This chain links TRBV7-2 with TRBJ2-3, with 9 bases matching TRBD2. The CDR3 totals 18 residues. Trimming removed 5 bases from V and 0 bases from J; junction bases left unmatched: 12. Germline lookup yields CDR1 SGHTA and CDR2 FQGNSA. Using reference TRBV7-2 and TRBJ2-3 for the parts outside the CDR3, the full variable domain is GAGVSQSPSNKVTEKGKDVELRCDPISGHTALYWYRQSLGQGLEFLIYFQGNSAPDKSGLPSDRFSAERTGGSVSTLTIQRTQQEDSAVYLCASSHQSGGTTSTDTQYFGPGTRLTVL.

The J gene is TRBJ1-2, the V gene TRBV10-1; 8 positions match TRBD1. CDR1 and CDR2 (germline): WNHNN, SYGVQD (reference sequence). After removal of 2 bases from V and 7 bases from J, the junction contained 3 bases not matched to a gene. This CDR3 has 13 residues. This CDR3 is CASSERTGFGYTF. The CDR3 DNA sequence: TGCGCCAGCAGTGAGAGGACAGGGTTTGGCTACACCTTC.

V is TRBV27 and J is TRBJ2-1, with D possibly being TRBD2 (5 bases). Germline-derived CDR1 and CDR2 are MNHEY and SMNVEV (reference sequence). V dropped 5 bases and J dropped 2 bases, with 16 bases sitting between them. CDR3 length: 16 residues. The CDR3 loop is CASSTRTARTYNEQFF. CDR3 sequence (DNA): TGTGCCAGCAGTACTAGGACGGCGAGAACCTACAATGAGCAGTTCTTC.

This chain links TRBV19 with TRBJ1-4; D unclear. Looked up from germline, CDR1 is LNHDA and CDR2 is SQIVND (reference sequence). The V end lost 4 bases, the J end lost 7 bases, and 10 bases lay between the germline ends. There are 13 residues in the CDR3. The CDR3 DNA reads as TGTGCCAGTAGTAGTGGCGGAATTGAAAAACTGTTTTTT. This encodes CASSSGGIEKLFF. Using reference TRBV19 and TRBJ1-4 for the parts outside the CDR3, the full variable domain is DGGITQSPKYLFRKEGQNVTLSCEQNLNHDAMYWYRQDPGQGLRLIYYSQIVNDFQKGDIAEGYSVSREKKESFPLTVTSAQKNPTAFYLCASSSGGIEKLFFGSGTQLSVL.

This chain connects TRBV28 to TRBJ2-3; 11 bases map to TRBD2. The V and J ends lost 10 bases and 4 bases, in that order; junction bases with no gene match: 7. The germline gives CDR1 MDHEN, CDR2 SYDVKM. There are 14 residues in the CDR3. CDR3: CATYTSGSSDTQYF. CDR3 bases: TGTGCCACCTATACTAGCGGGAGTTCAGATACGCAGTATTTT. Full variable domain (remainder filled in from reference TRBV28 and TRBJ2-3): DVKVTQSSRYLVKRTGEKVFLECVQDMDHENMFWYRQDPGLGLRLIYFSYDVKMKEKGDIPEGYSVSREKKERFSLILESASTNQTSMYLCATYTSGSSDTQYFGPGTRLTVL.

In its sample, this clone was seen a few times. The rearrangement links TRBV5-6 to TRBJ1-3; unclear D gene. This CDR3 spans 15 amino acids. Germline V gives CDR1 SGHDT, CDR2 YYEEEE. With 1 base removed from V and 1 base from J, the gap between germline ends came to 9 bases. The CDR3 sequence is CASSLRRGSGNTIYF. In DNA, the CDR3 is TGTGCCAGCAGCTTGAGACGGGGATCTGGAAACACCATATATTTT.